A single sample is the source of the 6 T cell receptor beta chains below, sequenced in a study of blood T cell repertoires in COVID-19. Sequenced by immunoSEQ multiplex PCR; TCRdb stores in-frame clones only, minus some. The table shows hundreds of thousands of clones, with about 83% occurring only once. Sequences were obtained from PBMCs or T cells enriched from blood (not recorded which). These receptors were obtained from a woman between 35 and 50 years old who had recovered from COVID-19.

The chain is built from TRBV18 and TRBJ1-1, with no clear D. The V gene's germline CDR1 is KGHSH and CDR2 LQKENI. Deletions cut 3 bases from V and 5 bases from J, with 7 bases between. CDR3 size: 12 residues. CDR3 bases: TGTGCCAGCTCACCCGAGGGAACTGAAGCTTTCTTT. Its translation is CASSPEGTEAFF.

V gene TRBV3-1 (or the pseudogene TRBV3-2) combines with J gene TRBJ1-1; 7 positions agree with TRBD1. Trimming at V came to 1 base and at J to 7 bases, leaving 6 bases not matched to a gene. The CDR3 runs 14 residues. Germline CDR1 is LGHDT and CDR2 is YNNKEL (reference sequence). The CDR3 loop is CASSQGFQGVEAFF. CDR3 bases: TGTGCCAGCAGCCAAGGATTCCAGGGGGTTGAAGCTTTCTTT.

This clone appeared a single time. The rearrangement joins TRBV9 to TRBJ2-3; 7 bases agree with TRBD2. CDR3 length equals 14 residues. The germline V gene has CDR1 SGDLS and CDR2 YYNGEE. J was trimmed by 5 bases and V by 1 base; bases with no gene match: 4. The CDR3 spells CASSVMGREDTQYF. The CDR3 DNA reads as TGTGCCAGCAGCGTAATGGGGAGGGAAGATACGCAGTATTTT.

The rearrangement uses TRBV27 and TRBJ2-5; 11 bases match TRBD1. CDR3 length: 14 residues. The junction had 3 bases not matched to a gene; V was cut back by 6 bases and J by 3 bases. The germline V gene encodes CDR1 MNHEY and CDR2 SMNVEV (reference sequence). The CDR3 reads CASSRTGGEETQYF. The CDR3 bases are TGTGCCAGCAGCCGGACAGGGGGCGAAGAGACCCAGTACTTC.

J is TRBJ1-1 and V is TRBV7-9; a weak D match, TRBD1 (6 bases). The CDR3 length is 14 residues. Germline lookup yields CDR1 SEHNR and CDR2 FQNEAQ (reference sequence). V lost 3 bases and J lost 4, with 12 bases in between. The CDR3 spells CASSLMKGGTEAFF. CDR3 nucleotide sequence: TGTGCCAGCAGCTTGATGAAAGGGGGCACTGAAGCTTTCTTT.

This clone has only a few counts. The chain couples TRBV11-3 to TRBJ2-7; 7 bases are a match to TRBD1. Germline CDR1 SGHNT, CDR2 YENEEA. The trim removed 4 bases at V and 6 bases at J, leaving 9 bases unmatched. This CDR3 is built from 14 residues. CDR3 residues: CASSCGQELCEQYF. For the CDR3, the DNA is TGTGCCAGCAGCTGTGGACAGGAATTGTGCGAGCAGTACTTC.